A selection of T cell receptor beta chains follows, all from one sample in a study of blood T cell repertoires in COVID-19. Produced via immunoSEQ multiplex PCR; TCRdb's table is partial and in-frame only. The data hold about 290,000 clones, with roughly 80% observed a single time. Sequencing was performed on peripheral blood. All receptors come from a woman in her forties or fifties with active or convalescent COVID-19. Each CDR3 is given with its conserved first and last residue. D genes are given only for firm matches. Clone size is given for some rows only: seen once, a few or many times, or a class if the clone is expanded.

v_call: TRBV7-9; j_call: TRBJ2-5; clone_size: .; d_call: TRBD2; cdr3_nt: TGTGCCAGCAGCCCACTAGCGGGTAGGGGGGAAGAGACCCAGTACTTC; cdr3_aa: CASSPLAGRGEETQYF
v_call: TRBV11-2; j_call: TRBJ2-1; clone_size: .; d_call: TRBD1; cdr3_nt: TGTGCCAGCAGCGTGGGACAGGCTAACAATGAGCAGTTCTTC; cdr3_aa: CASSVGQANNEQFF
v_call: TRBV10-1; j_call: TRBJ2-1; clone_size: .; d_call: TRBD2; cdr3_nt: TGCGCCAGCAGTGAACTCGGGACTAGCGGGCTCAATGAGCAGTTCTTC; cdr3_aa: CASSELGTSGLNEQFF
v_call: TRBV12-3/TRBV12-4; j_call: TRBJ1-4; clone_size: .; d_call: .; cdr3_nt: TGTGCCAGCAGCCGGGTACGGGAAAAACTGTTTTTT; cdr3_aa: CASSRVREKLFF
v_call: TRBV27; j_call: TRBJ2-2; clone_size: .; d_call: .; cdr3_nt: TGTGCCAGCAGTCCGGGGATCAACACCGGGGAGCTGTTTTTT; cdr3_aa: CASSPGINTGELFF
v_call: TRBV6-4; j_call: TRBJ2-7; clone_size: .; d_call: .; cdr3_nt: TGTGCCAGCGGTCGCAGGGTAACCTACGAGCAGTACTTC; cdr3_aa: CASGRRVTYEQYF
v_call: TRBV7-9; j_call: TRBJ2-7; clone_size: few; d_call: TRBD2; cdr3_nt: TGTGCCAGCAGCTTGAGCGGGAGGGCCCACGAGCAGTACTTC; cdr3_aa: CASSLSGRAHEQYF
v_call: TRBV30; j_call: TRBJ1-1; clone_size: .; d_call: .; cdr3_nt: TGTGCCTGGAGCTTAATACTGGACAAGAACACTGAAGCTTTCTTT; cdr3_aa: CAWSLILDKNTEAFF
v_call: TRBV5-4; j_call: TRBJ2-2; clone_size: .; d_call: .; cdr3_nt: TGTGCCAGCAGCTGGGGCCTCGGGACTCAAGGCGGGGAGCTGTTTTTT; cdr3_aa: CASSWGLGTQGGELFF
v_call: TRBV5-5; j_call: TRBJ1-1; clone_size: .; d_call: .; cdr3_nt: TGTGCCAGCAGCCTCCGGTCCAACACTGAAGCTTTCTTT; cdr3_aa: CASSLRSNTEAFF
v_call: TRBV5-1; j_call: TRBJ1-1; clone_size: .; d_call: .; cdr3_nt: TGCGCCAGCAATTCCCCGGGGTTCACTGAAGCTTTCTTT; cdr3_aa: CASNSPGFTEAFF
v_call: TRBV9; j_call: TRBJ2-3; clone_size: .; d_call: .; cdr3_nt: TGTGCCAGCAGCGTTTCTCCTAGCACAGATACGCAGTATTTT; cdr3_aa: CASSVSPSTDTQYF
v_call: TRBV5-1; j_call: TRBJ1-1; clone_size: .; d_call: TRBD1; cdr3_nt: TGCGCCAGCAGCATACGGACAGGCGGCACTAAAGCTTTCTTT; cdr3_aa: CASSIRTGGTKAFF
v_call: TRBV6-4; j_call: TRBJ2-2; clone_size: .; d_call: TRBD2; cdr3_nt: TGTGCCAGCAGCTCCACTAGCGACCTGACCGGGGAGCTGTTTTTT; cdr3_aa: CASSSTSDLTGELFF
v_call: TRBV10-3; j_call: TRBJ2-1; clone_size: once; d_call: .; cdr3_nt: TGTGCCATCGAACCAGGGGGGACCCGGAAATACAATGAGCAGTTCTTC; cdr3_aa: CAIEPGGTRKYNEQFF
v_call: TRBV29-1; j_call: TRBJ1-6; clone_size: .; d_call: TRBD1; cdr3_nt: TGCAGCGTCCGGGGACAGGGGACGGATTCACCCCTCCACTTT; cdr3_aa: CSVRGQGTDSPLHF
v_call: TRBV5-1; j_call: TRBJ1-2; clone_size: .; d_call: TRBD1; cdr3_nt: TGCGCCAGCAGCACCGGGACAGGGGGCTACACCTTC; cdr3_aa: CASSTGTGGYTF
v_call: TRBV9; j_call: TRBJ2-1; clone_size: .; d_call: TRBD2; cdr3_nt: TGTGCCAGCAGCGGAGCGGGAGGGCTAAGTGAGCAGTTCTTC; cdr3_aa: CASSGAGGLSEQFF
v_call: TRBV29-1; j_call: TRBJ1-5; clone_size: .; d_call: TRBD1; cdr3_nt: TGCAGCGTTTGGACAGGTAGCAATCAGCCCCAGCATTTT; cdr3_aa: CSVWTGSNQPQHF
v_call: TRBV5-1; j_call: TRBJ2-3; clone_size: once; d_call: TRBD1; cdr3_nt: TGCGCCAGCAGAGGAACAGGGGAGAGCACAGATACGCAGTATTTT; cdr3_aa: CASRGTGESTDTQYF
v_call: TRBV28; j_call: TRBJ1-5; clone_size: .; d_call: TRBD1; cdr3_nt: TGTGCCAGCAGTCAGCTTTGGGGACAGGGAGTTAATCAGCCCCAGCATTTT; cdr3_aa: CASSQLWGQGVNQPQHF
v_call: TRBV10-2; j_call: TRBJ2-7; clone_size: .; d_call: .; cdr3_nt: TGCGCCAGCAGTGATAACCCCTCGGGGGAGCAGTACTTC; cdr3_aa: CASSDNPSGEQYF
v_call: TRBV3-1/TRBV3-2; j_call: TRBJ1-2; clone_size: .; d_call: TRBD1; cdr3_nt: TGTGCCAGCAGCCCAAGGGACAGGGCTTCGGGCTACACCTTC; cdr3_aa: CASSPRDRASGYTF
v_call: TRBV5-1; j_call: TRBJ1-2; clone_size: .; d_call: .; cdr3_nt: TGCGCCAGCAGCCCCACCATTGGGGCCAGGGGACGCGGCTACACCTTC; cdr3_aa: CASSPTIGARGRGYTF
v_call: TRBV6-5; j_call: TRBJ2-3; clone_size: .; d_call: TRBD1; cdr3_nt: TGTGCCAGCAGGGACAGGGGGCCGACGGATACGCAGTATTTT; cdr3_aa: CASRDRGPTDTQYF
v_call: TRBV10-3; j_call: TRBJ1-1; clone_size: .; d_call: .; cdr3_nt: TGTGCCATCAATTTTCAGGCCGGGAACACTGAAGCTTTCTTT; cdr3_aa: CAINFQAGNTEAFF
v_call: TRBV30; j_call: TRBJ2-1; clone_size: .; d_call: .; cdr3_nt: TGTGCCTGGAGTGTGGCAGGGGATGAGCAGTTCTTC; cdr3_aa: CAWSVAGDEQFF
v_call: TRBV27; j_call: TRBJ1-1; clone_size: .; d_call: TRBD1; cdr3_nt: TGTGCCAGCACCCGCCGGACAGGGAACACTGAAGCTTTCTTT; cdr3_aa: CASTRRTGNTEAFF
v_call: TRBV24-1; j_call: TRBJ2-2; clone_size: .; d_call: TRBD2; cdr3_nt: TGTGCCACCAGTGATCCGACTAGCCTGGCCGGGGAGCTGTTTTTT; cdr3_aa: CATSDPTSLAGELFF
v_call: TRBV7-9; j_call: TRBJ1-3; clone_size: few; d_call: .; cdr3_nt: TGTGCCAGCAGCTTCGAGCTAAACACCATATATTTT; cdr3_aa: CASSFELNTIYF
v_call: TRBV28; j_call: TRBJ1-2; clone_size: .; d_call: .; cdr3_nt: TGTGCCAGCAGTCGAGACAGCGATATCTATGGCTACACCTTC; cdr3_aa: CASSRDSDIYGYTF
v_call: TRBV28; j_call: TRBJ1-6; clone_size: .; d_call: .; cdr3_nt: TGTGCCAGTGCTGACGGGGGGGCTGTGCTGTCAGGGAAAAATTCACCCCTCCACTTT; cdr3_aa: CASADGGAVLSGKNSPLHF
v_call: TRBV7-7; j_call: TRBJ2-1; clone_size: .; d_call: .; cdr3_nt: TGTGCCAGCAGCTTCGGTGTCAGGGATGAGCAGTTCTTC; cdr3_aa: CASSFGVRDEQFF
v_call: TRBV3-1/TRBV3-2; j_call: TRBJ2-7; clone_size: .; d_call: .; cdr3_nt: TGTGCCAGCAGCCCTCGAACCGGCGGTAGCATGGAGCAGTACTTC; cdr3_aa: CASSPRTGGSMEQYF
v_call: TRBV19; j_call: TRBJ2-1; clone_size: .; d_call: .; cdr3_nt: TGTGCCAGTAGAAGTAACGGGAGATCGGGTGAGCAGTTCTTC; cdr3_aa: CASRSNGRSGEQFF
v_call: TRBV19; j_call: TRBJ2-5; clone_size: few; d_call: .; cdr3_nt: TGTGCCAGTGGCAGGGGCGGCCTTTGGGCCCAGTACTTC; cdr3_aa: CASGRGGLWAQYF
v_call: TRBV7-2; j_call: TRBJ2-1; clone_size: .; d_call: .; cdr3_nt: TGTGCCAGCAGCCTCCTTGGGACAAACAATGAGCAGTTCTTC; cdr3_aa: CASSLLGTNNEQFF
v_call: TRBV28; j_call: TRBJ2-7; clone_size: .; d_call: TRBD2; cdr3_nt: TGTGCCAGCAGTCCAACTCCCGGACGGTACGGGAGGGGCTACGAGCAGTACTTC; cdr3_aa: CASSPTPGRYGRGYEQYF
v_call: TRBV6-7; j_call: TRBJ2-5; clone_size: .; d_call: .; cdr3_nt: TGTGCCAGCAGTTACTCGAGGGGGATGAGTGGAGAGACCCAGTACTTC; cdr3_aa: CASSYSRGMSGETQYF
v_call: TRBV5-1; j_call: TRBJ2-3; clone_size: .; d_call: .; cdr3_nt: TGCGCCAGCAGCTTGGACAATCCGAGCACAGATACGCAGTATTTT; cdr3_aa: CASSLDNPSTDTQYF